This T cell receptor (beta chain) emerged from a study of naive and memory T cell subsets. The CDR3 has 17 residues. The ends lost 0 bases at V and 3 bases at J; junction bases unmatched: 9. Germline values: CDR1 SGHTA, CDR2 FQGNSA. Four subsets defined by CD45RA and CD27 were sorted after CD3, CD4, CD8 and live/dead staining. This clonotype was observed once. Its antigen is as yet unknown. Regarding the study as a whole: Over 90% of naive TCR sequences appeared only once, unlike memory subsets. A few larger clonotypes appeared in naive repertoires, especially CD8, possibly memory cells re-expressing CD45RA. TCR abundance followed a power law differing between naive and memory subsets.

An equimolar mix of two oligonucleotides served as the beta constant-region primer for TRBC1 and TRBC2. Nested alpha and beta constant-region primers with the SP2 primer drove four PCR rounds on ligated cDNA. A 12-nucleotide UMI and the SP2 primer were added to the cDNA 3' end by oligonucleotide ligation. TCRdb analysed the UMI-ligation and nested PCR reads with MiXCR anew, one entry per CDR3 protein. The data hold some 82,000 distinct CDR3 sequences, with around 10% observed a single time. Sequenced: naive CD4+ T cells from blood. The chain employs TRBV7-2 and TRBJ2-5; 8 positions agree with TRBD1. This receptor was identified in a human donor in good health. CDR3 in amino acids: CASSLALPGTGKETQYF. CDR3 coding DNA: TGTGCCAGCAGCTTAGCGTTACCCGGGACAGGAAAAGAGACCCAGTACTTC.